The clone carrying this T cell receptor beta chain was recorded a few times. Its cognate antigen is unknown. The CDR3 is 14 amino acids. Germline CDR1 is DFQATT and CDR2 is SNEGSKA (reference sequence). V was pared by 4 bases and J by 0 bases, with 12 bases between. Specified treatment: approximately nine-day PBMC culture with coronavirus spike peptide pools or control peptides (ViraFEST assay). ViraFEST used peptide pools to expand antigen-specific T cells and subsequently sequenced their TCRs. This sample stems from a study of vaccination and CD4 T cells after COVID-19. An Oncomine TCR Beta short-read assay was used to sequence the DNA from cultured CD4+ T cells. MiXCR was run by TCRdb on the PCR reads, yielding one entry per CDR3 protein. Of 15,000 to 18,000 distinct CDR3 sequences in the sample, about 40% were seen once.

The chain combines TRBV20-1 with TRBJ1-1, with D tentatively TRBD1 (5 bases). The source material was cultured CD4+ T cells from blood. The receptor was derived from a human donor with COVID-19. CDR3 residues: CSANGARVNTEAFF. CDR3 DNA: TGCAGTGCTAATGGTGCCAGGGTGAACACTGAAGCTTTCTTT.